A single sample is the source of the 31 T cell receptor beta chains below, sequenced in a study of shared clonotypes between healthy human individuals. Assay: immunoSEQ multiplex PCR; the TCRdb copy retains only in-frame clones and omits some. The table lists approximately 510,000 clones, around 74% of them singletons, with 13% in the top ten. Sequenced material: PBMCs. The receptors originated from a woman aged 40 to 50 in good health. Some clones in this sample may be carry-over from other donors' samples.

The CDR3 sequence is CASSLEGGRHSEQFF. The CDR3 DNA reads as TGCGCCAGCAGCTTGGAGGGGGGCCGACACAGTGAGCAGTTCTTC. The chain is built from TRBV5-1 and TRBJ2-1; D tentatively reads TRBD1 or TRBD2 (6 bases each). Germline V gene data show CDR1 as SGHRS and CDR2 as YFSETQ. The CDR3 has 15 amino acids. Trimming removed 0 bases at V and 9 bases at J, with 16 bases between.

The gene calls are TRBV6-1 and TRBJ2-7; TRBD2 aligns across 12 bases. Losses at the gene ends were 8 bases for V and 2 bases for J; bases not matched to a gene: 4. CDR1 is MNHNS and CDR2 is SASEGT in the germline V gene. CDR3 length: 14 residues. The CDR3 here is CASRTSGGPYEQYF. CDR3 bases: TGTGCCAGCCGAACTAGCGGGGGGCCCTACGAGCAGTACTTC.

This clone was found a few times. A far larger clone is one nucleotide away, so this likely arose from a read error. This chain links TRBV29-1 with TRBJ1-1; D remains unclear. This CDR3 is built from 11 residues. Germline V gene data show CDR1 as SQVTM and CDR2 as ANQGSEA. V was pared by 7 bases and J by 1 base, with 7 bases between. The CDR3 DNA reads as TGCAGCGCTGCAGGGAACACTGAAGCTTTCTTT. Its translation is CSAAGNTEAFF.

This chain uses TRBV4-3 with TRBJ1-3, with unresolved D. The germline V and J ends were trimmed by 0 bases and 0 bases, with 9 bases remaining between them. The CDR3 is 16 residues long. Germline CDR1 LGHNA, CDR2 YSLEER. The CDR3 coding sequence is TGCGCCAGCAGCCAAGATCGGGCAGGCTCTGGAAACACCATATATTTT. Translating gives CASSQDRAGSGNTIYF.

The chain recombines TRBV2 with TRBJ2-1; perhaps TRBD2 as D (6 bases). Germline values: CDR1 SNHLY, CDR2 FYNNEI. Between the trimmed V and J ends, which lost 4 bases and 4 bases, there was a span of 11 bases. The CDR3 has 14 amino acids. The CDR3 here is CASSAGAWYNEQFF. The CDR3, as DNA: TGTGCCAGCAGTGCGGGAGCTTGGTACAATGAGCAGTTCTTC.

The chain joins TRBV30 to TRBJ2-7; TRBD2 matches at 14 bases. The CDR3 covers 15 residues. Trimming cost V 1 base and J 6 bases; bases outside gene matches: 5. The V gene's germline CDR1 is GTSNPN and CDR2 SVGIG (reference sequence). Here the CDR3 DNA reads TGTGCCTGGAGTGGGGGACTAGCGGGAGTTAGCGAGCAGTACTTC. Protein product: CAWSGGLAGVSEQYF.

The CDR3 is CASSLFAGGYEQYF. The CDR3, as DNA: TGTGCCAGCAGTTTATTTGCGGGAGGTTACGAGCAGTACTTC. V usage is TRBV27 and J usage is TRBJ2-7, with TRBD2 matching over 8 bases. From germline, CDR1 is MNHEY and CDR2 SMNVEV (reference sequence). The trim removed 1 base at V and 4 bases at J, leaving 3 bases unmatched. The CDR3 extends over 14 amino acids.

The CDR3 reads CASSLGRAETQYF. The CDR3 nucleotides read TGCGCCAGCAGCTTGGGGCGGGCCGAGACCCAGTACTTC. The J gene is TRBJ2-5, the V gene TRBV5-1; weak D call: TRBD2 (5 bases). Germline V gene sequence: CDR1 SGHRS, CDR2 YFSETQ. V lost 0 bases, J lost 5 bases, and 8 bases lay in between. The CDR3 loop spans 13 amino acids.

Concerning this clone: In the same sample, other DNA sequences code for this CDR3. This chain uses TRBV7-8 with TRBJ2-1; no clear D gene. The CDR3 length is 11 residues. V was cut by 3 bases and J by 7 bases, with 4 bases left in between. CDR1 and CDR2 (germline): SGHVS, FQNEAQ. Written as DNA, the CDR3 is TGTGCCAGCAGCTTGGGGAATGAGCAGTTCTTC. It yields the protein CASSLGNEQFF.

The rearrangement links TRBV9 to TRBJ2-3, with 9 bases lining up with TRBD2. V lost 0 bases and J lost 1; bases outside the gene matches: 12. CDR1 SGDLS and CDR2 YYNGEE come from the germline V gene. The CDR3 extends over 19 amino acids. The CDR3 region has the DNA TGTGCCAGCAGCGTAGGGAACGGCCTAGCGGGATACCGCACAGATACGCAGTATTTT. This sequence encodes CASSVGNGLAGYRTDTQYF.

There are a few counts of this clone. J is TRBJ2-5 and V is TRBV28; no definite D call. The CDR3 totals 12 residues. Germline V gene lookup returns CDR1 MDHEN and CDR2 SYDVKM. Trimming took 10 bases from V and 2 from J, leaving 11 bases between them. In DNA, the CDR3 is TGTGCCACCTTGGCGCTACAAGAGACCCAGTACTTC. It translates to CATLALQETQYF.

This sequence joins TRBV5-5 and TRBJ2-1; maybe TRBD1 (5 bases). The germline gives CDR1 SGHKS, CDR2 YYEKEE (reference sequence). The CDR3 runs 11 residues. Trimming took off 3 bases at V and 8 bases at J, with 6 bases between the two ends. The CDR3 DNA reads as TGTGCCAGCAGCTCCAGGGATGAGCAGTTCTTC. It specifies CASSSRDEQFF.

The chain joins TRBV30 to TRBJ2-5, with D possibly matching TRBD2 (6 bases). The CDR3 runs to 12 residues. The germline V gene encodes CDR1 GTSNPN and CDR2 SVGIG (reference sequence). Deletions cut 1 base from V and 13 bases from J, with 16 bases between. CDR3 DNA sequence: TGTGCCTGGAGTGATTGGCGGGAAAGAACGTACTTC. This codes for CAWSDWRERTYF.

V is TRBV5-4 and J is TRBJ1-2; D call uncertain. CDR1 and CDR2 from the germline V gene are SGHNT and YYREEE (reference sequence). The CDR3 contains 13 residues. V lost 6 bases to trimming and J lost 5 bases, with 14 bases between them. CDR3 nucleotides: TGTGCCAGCACCCGCCCAGGCGGATATGGCTACACCTTC. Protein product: CASTRPGGYGYTF.

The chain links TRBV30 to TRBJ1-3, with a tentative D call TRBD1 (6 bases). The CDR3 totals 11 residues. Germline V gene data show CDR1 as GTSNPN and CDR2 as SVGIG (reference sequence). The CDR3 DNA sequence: TGTGCGCAGGGGCCAAGAAACACCATATATTTT. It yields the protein CAQGPRNTIYF.

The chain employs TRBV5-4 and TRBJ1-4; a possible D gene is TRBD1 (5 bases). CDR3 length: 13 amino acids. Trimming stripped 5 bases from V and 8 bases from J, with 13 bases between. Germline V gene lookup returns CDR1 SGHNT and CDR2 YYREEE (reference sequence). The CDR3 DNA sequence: TGTGCCAGCAGTCTCCGGGACTCAGAAAAACTGTTTTTT. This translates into CASSLRDSEKLFF.

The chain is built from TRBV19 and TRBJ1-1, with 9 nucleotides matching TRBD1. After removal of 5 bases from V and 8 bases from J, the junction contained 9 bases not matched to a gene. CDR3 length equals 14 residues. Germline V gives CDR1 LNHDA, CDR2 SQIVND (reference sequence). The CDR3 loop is CASSLTGGIAEAFF. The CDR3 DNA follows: TGTGCCAGTAGTCTTACAGGGGGCATTGCGGAAGCTTTCTTT.

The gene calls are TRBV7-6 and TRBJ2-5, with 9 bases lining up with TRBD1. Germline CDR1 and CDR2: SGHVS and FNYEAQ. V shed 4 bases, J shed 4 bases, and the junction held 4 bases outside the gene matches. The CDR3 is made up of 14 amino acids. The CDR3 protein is CASSYTGGGETQYF. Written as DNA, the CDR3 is TGTGCCAGCAGCTACACAGGGGGCGGAGAGACCCAGTACTTC.

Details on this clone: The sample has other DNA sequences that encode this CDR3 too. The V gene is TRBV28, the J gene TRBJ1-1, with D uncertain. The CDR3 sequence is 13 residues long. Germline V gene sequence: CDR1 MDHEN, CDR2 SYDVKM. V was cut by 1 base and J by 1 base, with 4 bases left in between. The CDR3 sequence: CASSLSGNTEAFF. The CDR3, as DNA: TGTGCCAGCAGTTTATCGGGGAACACTGAAGCTTTCTTT.

CDR3 residues: CASRKGANYGYTF. In nucleotides, the CDR3 is TGTGCCAGCAGGAAGGGCGCTAACTATGGCTACACCTTC. V is TRBV2 and J is TRBJ1-2; D is uncertain. Per the germline V gene, CDR1 is SNHLY and CDR2 is FYNNEI. V was clipped by 6 bases and J by 0 bases, with 8 bases between them. This CDR3 has 13 amino acids.

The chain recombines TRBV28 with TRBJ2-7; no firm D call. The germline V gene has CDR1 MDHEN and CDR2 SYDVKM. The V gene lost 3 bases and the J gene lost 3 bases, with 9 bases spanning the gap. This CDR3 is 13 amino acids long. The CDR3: CASSFGPVYEQYF. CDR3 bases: TGTGCCAGCAGTTTCGGACCCGTCTACGAGCAGTACTTC.

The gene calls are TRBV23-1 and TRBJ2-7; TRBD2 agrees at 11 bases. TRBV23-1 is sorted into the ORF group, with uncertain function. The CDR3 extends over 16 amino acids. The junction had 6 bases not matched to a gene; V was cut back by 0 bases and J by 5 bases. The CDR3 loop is CASSQSVSGRVHEQYF. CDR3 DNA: TGCGCCAGCAGTCAATCGGTTAGCGGGAGGGTCCACGAGCAGTACTTC.

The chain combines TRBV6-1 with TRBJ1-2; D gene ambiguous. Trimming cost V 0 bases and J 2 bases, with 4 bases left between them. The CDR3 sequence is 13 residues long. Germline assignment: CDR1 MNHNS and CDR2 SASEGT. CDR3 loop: CASSEADNYGYTF. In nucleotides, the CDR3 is TGTGCCAGCAGTGAAGCGGACAACTATGGCTACACCTTC.

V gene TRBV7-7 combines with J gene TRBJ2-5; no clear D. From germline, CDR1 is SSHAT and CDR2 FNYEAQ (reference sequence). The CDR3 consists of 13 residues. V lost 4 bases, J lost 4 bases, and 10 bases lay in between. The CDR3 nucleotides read TGTGCCAGCAGCTATAATTGGGGAGAGACCCAGTACTTC. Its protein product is CASSYNWGETQYF.

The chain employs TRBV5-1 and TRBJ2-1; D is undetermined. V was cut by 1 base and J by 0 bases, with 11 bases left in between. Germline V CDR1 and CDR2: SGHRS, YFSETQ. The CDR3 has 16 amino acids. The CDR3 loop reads CASSLLWPSSYNEQFF. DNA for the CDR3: TGCGCCAGCAGCTTGCTGTGGCCTAGCTCCTACAATGAGCAGTTCTTC. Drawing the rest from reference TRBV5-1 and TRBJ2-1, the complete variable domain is KAGVTQTPRYLIKTRGQQVTLSCSPISGHRSVSWYQQTPGQGLQFLFEYFSETQRNKGNFPGRFSGRQFSNSRSEMNVSTLELGDSALYLCASSLLWPSSYNEQFFGPGTRLTVL.

The CDR3 is CASSPGLAGAREQFF. CDR3 nucleotide sequence: TGTGCCAGCTCACCGGGGCTAGCGGGAGCCCGTGAGCAGTTCTTC. The chain links TRBV18 to TRBJ2-1; 10 bases are a match to TRBD2. Germline CDR1 KGHSH, CDR2 LQKENI. V shed 3 bases, J shed 9 bases, and the junction held 8 bases outside the gene matches. This CDR3 is built from 15 residues.

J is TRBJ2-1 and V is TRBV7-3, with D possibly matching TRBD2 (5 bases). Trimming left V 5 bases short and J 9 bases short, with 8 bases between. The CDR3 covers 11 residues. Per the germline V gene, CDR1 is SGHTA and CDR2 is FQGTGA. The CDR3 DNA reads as TGTGCCAGCAGCCGGGGTGTTGAGCAGTTCTTC. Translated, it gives CASSRGVEQFF.

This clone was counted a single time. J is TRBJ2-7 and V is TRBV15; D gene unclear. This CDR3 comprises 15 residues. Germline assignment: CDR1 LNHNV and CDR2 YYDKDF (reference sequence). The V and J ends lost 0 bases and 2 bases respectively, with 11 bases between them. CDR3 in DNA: TGTGCCACCAGCAGAGATGACGGTACAGCCTACGAGCAGTACTTC. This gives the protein CATSRDDGTAYEQYF.

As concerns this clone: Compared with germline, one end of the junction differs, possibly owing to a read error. The CDR3 loop is CASSLRGLGTGAFF. CDR3 bases: TGTGCCAGCAGCTTGAGGGGGTTGGGCACTGGAGCTTTCTTT. The chain joins TRBV7-8 to TRBJ1-1; D perhaps matches TRBD1 (6 bases). There are 14 residues in the CDR3. Germline values: CDR1 SGHVS, CDR2 FQNEAQ.

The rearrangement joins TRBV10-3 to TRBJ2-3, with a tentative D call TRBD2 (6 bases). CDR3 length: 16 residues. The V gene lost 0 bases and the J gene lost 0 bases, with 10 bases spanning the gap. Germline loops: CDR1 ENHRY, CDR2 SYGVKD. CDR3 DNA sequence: TGTGCCATCAGTGAGTCGAGTAGCGGTAGCACAGATACGCAGTATTTT. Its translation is CAISESSSGSTDTQYF.

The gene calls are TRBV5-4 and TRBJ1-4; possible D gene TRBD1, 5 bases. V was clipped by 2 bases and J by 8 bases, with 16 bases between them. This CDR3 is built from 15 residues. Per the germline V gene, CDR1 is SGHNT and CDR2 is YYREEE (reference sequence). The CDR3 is CASSFNGGGGEKLFF. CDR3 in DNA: TGTGCCAGCAGCTTTAACGGGGGTGGAGGCGAAAAACTGTTTTTT.